Sequencing of this T cell receptor beta chain was carried out in a study of shared clonotypes between healthy human individuals. Libraries were prepared by immunoSEQ multiplex PCR; TCRdb keeps only in-frame clonotypes and omits some of them. The sample has about 1.5 million clones, roughly 95% seen once; the top ten hold 1.2%. Germline V gives CDR1 MNHNY, CDR2 SVGAGI (reference sequence). This CDR3 has 14 amino acids. V gave up 6 bases and J gave up 5 bases; unmatched junction bases: 10. The genes are TRBV6-6 and TRBJ2-7, with 7 positions matching TRBD1. Material for sequencing was naive CD4+ T cells sorted from blood. The subset is: CD45RA+ positively selected. The source of this sequence is a man under 40 in good health. This CDR3 is CASSRRQGSHEQYF. CDR3 in DNA: TGTGCCAGCAGCCGCAGACAGGGATCGCACGAGCAGTACTTC.